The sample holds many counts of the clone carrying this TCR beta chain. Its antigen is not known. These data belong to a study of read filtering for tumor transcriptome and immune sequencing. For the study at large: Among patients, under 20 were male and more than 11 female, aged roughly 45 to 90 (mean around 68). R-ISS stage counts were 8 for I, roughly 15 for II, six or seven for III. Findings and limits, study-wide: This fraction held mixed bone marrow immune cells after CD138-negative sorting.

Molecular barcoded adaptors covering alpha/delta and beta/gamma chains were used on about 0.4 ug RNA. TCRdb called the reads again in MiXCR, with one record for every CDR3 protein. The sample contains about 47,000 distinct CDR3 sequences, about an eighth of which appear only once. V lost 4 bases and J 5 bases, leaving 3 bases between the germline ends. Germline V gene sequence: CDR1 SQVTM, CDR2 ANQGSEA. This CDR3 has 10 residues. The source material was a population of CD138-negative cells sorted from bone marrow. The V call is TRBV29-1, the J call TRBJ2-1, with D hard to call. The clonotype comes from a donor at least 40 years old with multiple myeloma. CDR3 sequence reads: CSVADNEQFF. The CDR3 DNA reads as TGCAGCGTTGCGGACAATGAGCAGTTCTTC.